This TCR beta chain was identified during a study of PD-1 blockade in classical Hodgkin lymphoma (dated by TCRdb to between 2020 and 2021). Looking at the study overall: Nivolumab dosing was 3 mg/kg intravenously every 2 weeks, continuing until either disease progression or unacceptable toxicity. The study used CyTOF and TCR beta sequencing to define a peripheral blood immune signature of response to PD-1 blockade in classical Hodgkin lymphoma. The paper's findings and limits, for the study overall: Lower diversity was seen in patients whose nivolumab began less than 1 year after ASCT, and these patients were left out of later analyses so that immune reconstitution would not confound the results. Baseline diversity similar to that of newly diagnosed patients was observed in trial patients achieving complete response, whereas significantly lower diversity was observed in partial responders and progressors. Baseline TCR diversity was reported to be lower in newly diagnosed patients than in healthy donors, and even lower in relapsed/refractory patients. By C4D1, a significant rise was seen in CD4+ TCR diversity but not in CD8+ TCR diversity (p=0.0027 vs p=0.16), and the rise was most apparent among complete responders (p=0.02). Only a single clinical trial cohort was studied, and what caused the repertoire differences, possibly disease activity or prior therapy, remained undefined.

Turning to this clone: Its antigen remains undetermined. One base away there is no much larger clone; base qualities are not given.

Genomic DNA was isolated using the Qiagen DNeasy kit from unsorted PBMCs as well as from negatively selected CD4+ and CD8+ fractions. Amplification of TCR beta CDR3 regions was done by immunoSEQ multiplex PCR with primers that anneal to V and J segments. A synthetic immune receptor repertoire was used to minimize amplification bias, and any residual bias was removed computationally once sequencing was done. In the source study's methods: Custom Python scripts were used to quantify repertoire diversity as the Shannon entropy index. Unsorted, CD4+ and CD8+ repertoires were analyzed separately, except in combined analyses where CD4+ and CD8+ sequences were merged in silico. Clonal expansion was defined as at least a 2-fold frequency increase after treatment relative to C1D1, with a pseudocount of 0.5 for undetected baseline clones. Singleton clones were defined as clones with 0 or 1 copy at C1D1, and non-singleton clones were defined as clones with 2 or more copies. Clones expanded in unsorted samples were labelled as CD4+, CD8+ or unknown by matching protein sequences in sorted samples from the same patient. Wilcoxon tests on paired samples were used to test changes in diversity from C1D1 to C4D1. The table was pulled from immuneACCESS by TCRdb, which kept in-frame rearrangements only. Such tables lose some clones; where checked, under half of the loss comes from unresolved V genes, and the rest has no known cause. That table is the source of V, J and clone size, and D and trimming were worked out from the DNA. This sample gives roughly 51,000 clones in total; about 75% of them show up just once. The ten largest clones capture around 12% of the sample.

In light of the paper, this sample's time point label describes: cycle 4 day 1 (C4D1), after five to seven weeks of nivolumab. All trial patients had relapsed after autologous stem cell transplantation, with cohorts A, B and C differing in prior brentuximab vedotin exposure. The trial cohort was composed of about 60 patients with relapsed/refractory classical Hodgkin lymphoma, for whom complete response, partial response or progressive disease was recorded as best overall response. In the multi-cohort phase II CheckMate 205 trial, trial patients received single-agent nivolumab. Best overall response was determined by an independent review committee according to the 2007 International Working Group response criteria. Trial PBMCs were collected just before the start of nivolumab (C1D1) and during therapy at cycle 2 day 1 and cycle 4 day 1. Peripheral blood was collected in 8 mL Vacutainer Cell Preparation Tubes, from which PBMCs were isolated by centrifugation and then cryopreserved.

Sequenced material: peripheral blood mononuclear cells (PBMCs), taken before the fourth cycle of nivolumab. This TCR was recovered from a human donor with classical Hodgkin lymphoma.

The CDR3 reads CASSQERGARYEQYF. The bases read TGCGCCAGCAGCCAAGAACGGGGGGCCCGCTACGAGCAGTACTTC. The chain employs TRBV1 and TRBJ2-7; the D call TRBD2 from the table was never checked on the DNA. TRBV1 is listed as a pseudogene. CDR3 length: 15 amino acids, cysteine to phenylalanine. CDR3 DNA is the only sequence kept; it has 45 bases, read in frame from the first base.